These 27 T cell receptor beta chains originate from one sample sequenced in a study of regulatory T cells in long-lasting Graves disease. Through Arm-PCR of CDR3 regions and iRepertoire HTBI primers, TCR beta libraries were built. TCRdb ran MiXCR on the multiplex PCR reads and lists one entry per CDR3 protein. The sample lists approximately 540,000 distinct CDR3 sequences; about 11% were seen once. Documented time point: newly diagnosed GD, antithyroid drugs for less than 3 months. PBMC RNA served as the TCR library source. These data were also reused for a study on T cells in Graves' hyperthyroidism and ophthalmopathy.

This specimen consisted of peripheral blood mononuclear cells (PBMCs), obtained at new diagnosis, from a patient treated with antithyroid drugs. The receptors were sampled from a woman in her thirties with Graves disease.

This clonotype was recorded many times. V and J are TRBV7-8 and TRBJ2-2, with TRBD2 matching 7 bases. Trimming cost V 4 bases and J 5 bases; bases outside gene matches: 7. Germline CDR1 is SGHVS and CDR2 is FQNEAQ. CDR3 length: 15 amino acids. CDR3 DNA: TGTGCCAGCAGCTCCCGACTAGCAGGGACCGGGGAGCTGTTTTTT. Its translation: CASSSRLAGTGELFF.

This clonotype was picked up a small number of times. Written as DNA, the CDR3 is TGCAGTGCTAGAGATCAACCCTATACGCAGTATTTT. This gives the protein CSARDQPYTQYF. The V gene is TRBV20-1, the J gene TRBJ2-3; D gene ambiguous. The CDR3 is 12 amino acids. Germline CDR1 is DFQATT and CDR2 is SNEGSKA (reference sequence). Trimming left V 0 bases short and J 7 bases short, with 8 bases between.

A remark on this clonotype: Relative to the germline gene, one junction end is altered; a read error may explain this. The V and J genes are TRBV2 and TRBJ1-1; D is undetermined. The length of the CDR3 is 13 residues. From germline, CDR1 is SNHLY and CDR2 FYNNEI. CDR3 coding DNA: TGTGCCGGCAGTGAGGTCCGGAACACTGAAGCTTTCTTT. This encodes CAGSEVRNTEAFF.

The table lists this clonotype with many counts. This chain links TRBV5-5 with TRBJ2-5; 10 bases align to TRBD1. The CDR3 is 16 amino acids. The germline V gene encodes CDR1 SGHKS and CDR2 YYEKEE (reference sequence). With V trimmed by 0 bases and J by 5 bases, 7 bases remained unmatched. The DNA for the CDR3 is TGTGCCAGCAGCTTGGAAGGGGACAGGGGAAGGGAGACCCAGTACTTC. Residues: CASSLEGDRGRETQYF.

This clonotype has at least ten counts. The rearrangement uses TRBV12-3 or TRBV12-4 and TRBJ2-5; 9 bases agree with TRBD1. The V and J ends lost 6 bases and 4 bases, in that order; junction bases with no gene match: 9. This CDR3 is built from 15 residues. The CDR3 sequence: CASRSPGTGRETQYF. For the CDR3, the DNA is TGTGCCAGCAGATCTCCCGGGACAGGGCGAGAGACCCAGTACTTC.

This clonotype was observed many times. The rearrangement links TRBV27 to TRBJ2-7, with D unclear. This CDR3 is built from 13 residues. V lost 2 bases, J lost 4 bases, and 9 bases lay in between. Germline V gives CDR1 MNHEY, CDR2 SMNVEV (reference sequence). The CDR3 nucleotides are TGTGCCAGCAGTTTAAAGTCCGAATACGAGCAGTACTTC. This sequence encodes CASSLKSEYEQYF.

This clonotype appeared many times. The J gene is TRBJ1-1, the V gene TRBV27; TRBD1 is a possible D gene (5 bases). From germline, CDR1 is MNHEY and CDR2 SMNVEV (reference sequence). CDR3 length equals 14 residues. V dropped 2 bases and J dropped 4 bases, with 11 bases sitting between them. CDR3 bases: TGTGCCAGCAGTTTACCAACAGGTCGCACTGAAGCTTTCTTT. This gives the protein CASSLPTGRTEAFF.

Many counts were recorded for this clonotype. The chain links TRBV9 to TRBJ2-5; a possible D gene is TRBD1 (6 bases). This CDR3 has 15 amino acids. Germline V lookup: CDR1 SGDLS, CDR2 YYNGEE. Deletions cut 3 bases from V and 2 bases from J, with 14 bases between. The DNA of the CDR3 is TGTGCCAGCAGCGCACAGGGAAATTATCAAGAGACCCAGTACTTC. This gives the protein CASSAQGNYQETQYF.

This clonotype was recorded many times. This chain links TRBV6-2 or TRBV6-3 with TRBJ2-1; D might be TRBD2 (6 bases). CDR1 MNHEY and CDR2 SVGEGT come from the germline V gene. Trimming left V 7 bases short and J 9 bases short, with 16 bases between. There are 13 residues in the CDR3. CDR3 region: CASTRLVGAEQFF. CDR3 nucleotides: TGTGCCAGCACGCGACTAGTCGGCGCTGAGCAGTTCTTC.

This clonotype has ten or more counts. The chain has TRBV19 and TRBJ2-5, with D maybe TRBD1 (6 bases). Germline V gene sequence: CDR1 LNHDA, CDR2 SQIVND (reference sequence). The CDR3 extends over 11 amino acids. Deletions cut 4 bases from V and 10 bases from J, with 10 bases between. CDR3 residues: CASSTTGYQYF. The CDR3 region has the DNA TGTGCCAGTAGTACTACAGGGTACCAGTACTTC.

This clonotype was counted a single time. This chain uses TRBV27 with TRBJ2-1; a weak D match, TRBD2 (5 bases). CDR1 is MNHEY, CDR2 SMNVEV, per germline (reference sequence). V lost 6 bases to trimming and J lost 3 bases, with 21 bases between them. This CDR3 comprises 17 residues. The chain's CDR3 is CASSSFGLSDDYNEQFF. CDR3 coding DNA: TGTGCCAGCAGCTCATTCGGACTGTCGGACGACTACAATGAGCAGTTCTTC.

Concerning this clonotype: A far larger clone is a single base away, which makes a read error likely. CDR3 in DNA: TGTGCCAGCTCACCCGGCCGTCGGGAGGCCCAGTACTTC. This sequence encodes CASSPGRREAQYF. The chain employs TRBV18 and TRBJ2-3, with 7 bases aligning to TRBD2. The last part of the DNA fits TRBJ2-5 better; the J call may be wrong. The CDR3 extends over 13 amino acids. Germline V gene lookup returns CDR1 KGHSH and CDR2 LQKENI.

The chain employs TRBV6-1 and TRBJ2-4, with a possible D match to TRBD2 (5 bases). Trimming took 10 bases from V and 8 from J, leaving 18 bases between them. The CDR3 is made up of 13 amino acids. CDR1 and CDR2 (germline): MNHNS, SASEGT. CDR3 region: CATFREGVDIQYF. The CDR3 DNA is TGTGCCACCTTTCGGGAAGGTGTAGACATTCAGTACTTC.

DNA for the CDR3: TGTGCCACCCCCGGGACAGGGAAAGAAAAACTGTTTTTT. Translated: CATPGTGKEKLFF. This chain connects TRBV7-6 to TRBJ1-4, with 9 bases identical to TRBD1. This CDR3 is 13 amino acids long. J gave up 8 bases and V 10 bases, and 8 bases lay outside the gene matches. CDR1 is SGHVS, CDR2 FNYEAQ, per germline.

This clonotype was seen ten or more times. The rearrangement joins TRBV20-1 to TRBJ1-2, with 7 bases fitting TRBD1. There are 13 residues in the CDR3. The V gene end was trimmed by 6 bases and the J gene end by 1 base; junction bases not matched to a gene: 5. Germline V lookup: CDR1 DFQATT, CDR2 SNEGSKA (reference sequence). The CDR3 nucleotides read TGCAGTGCGATAGGACAGGTTAACTATGGCTACACCTTC. It yields the protein CSAIGQVNYGYTF.

This clonotype appeared many times. V usage is TRBV20-1 and J usage is TRBJ2-2, with D perhaps TRBD2 (5 bases). Per the germline V gene, CDR1 is DFQATT and CDR2 is SNEGSKA (reference sequence). The V end lost 0 bases, the J end lost 4 bases, and 18 bases lay between the germline ends. The CDR3 is 17 residues long. CDR3 loop: CSARDRSMDSPTGELFF. The CDR3 DNA is TGCAGTGCTAGAGATAGATCAATGGACTCTCCCACCGGGGAGCTGTTTTTT.

Only a few counts were recorded for this clonotype. The gene calls are TRBV4-1 and TRBJ1-1; maybe TRBD1 (5 bases). Germline CDR1 is MGHRA and CDR2 is YSYEKL. V lost 2 bases, J lost 4 bases, and 23 bases lay in between. CDR3 length: 18 amino acids. In DNA, the CDR3 is TGCGCCAGCAGCCAACCCGTTCGGGACCGGCGGGTTGGCACTGAAGCTTTCTTT. Its translation: CASSQPVRDRRVGTEAFF.

In this sample, this clonotype turned up many times. This rearrangement joins TRBV13 to TRBJ2-3; 8 bases are shared with TRBD2. The CDR3 is 18 amino acids. V trimming: 4 bases; J trimming: 2 bases; junction bases outside the gene matches: 14. CDR1 PRHDT and CDR2 FYEKMQ come from the germline V gene (reference sequence). The CDR3 region is CASSSKPTISGNTDTQYF. In DNA, the CDR3 is TGTGCCAGCAGCTCAAAACCCACCATTAGCGGGAACACAGATACGCAGTATTTT.

Note on this clonotype: This clone may be a read error of a much larger clone one base away. The chain carries TRBV6-2 or TRBV6-3 and TRBJ2-7; D unresolved. Germline CDR1 MNHEY, CDR2 SVGEGT. The CDR3 has 13 residues. In DNA form, the CDR3 reads TGTGCCAGCAGTGAAGATAGACGTCGTCGTCAGCACTTC. Translated, it gives CASSEDRRRRQHF.

This clonotype appeared a few times. This chain uses TRBV19 with TRBJ2-3; 12 bases are a match to TRBD2. The J segment lost 3 bases and the V segment lost 3 bases, leaving 10 bases of the junction unmatched. This CDR3 has 18 amino acids. Germline V gene data show CDR1 as LNHDA and CDR2 as SQIVND (reference sequence). The CDR3 loop reads CASSILLAGGPSTDTQYF. In nucleotides, the CDR3 is TGTGCCAGTAGTATTCTTCTAGCGGGAGGGCCCTCTACAGATACGCAGTATTTT.

In this sample, this clonotype turned up many times. V and J are TRBV20-1 and TRBJ2-1; TRBD2 matches 10 bases. Trimming at V came to 6 bases and at J to 0 bases, leaving 14 bases not matched to a gene. This CDR3 has 18 amino acids. Germline V gene lookup returns CDR1 DFQATT and CDR2 SNEGSKA (reference sequence). The CDR3 region is CSALGDSGRLSSYNEQFF. The CDR3 coding sequence is TGCAGTGCCCTAGGTGATAGCGGGAGGCTGAGCTCCTACAATGAGCAGTTCTTC.

This clonotype occurred many times. V usage is TRBV28 and J usage is TRBJ1-5; the D is unclear. The CDR3 sequence is 15 residues long. Trimming cost V 2 bases and J 6 bases, with 14 bases left between them. Germline assignment: CDR1 MDHEN and CDR2 SYDVKM. DNA for the CDR3: TGTGCCAGCAGTTTAGCCGGGGTTATCAGTCAGCCCCAGCATTTT. Translation: CASSLAGVISQPQHF.

The genes are TRBV2 and TRBJ2-7; 9 bases line up with TRBD2. After removal of 7 bases from V and 5 bases from J, the junction contained 6 bases not matched to a gene. The CDR3 is made up of 13 amino acids. Germline loops: CDR1 SNHLY, CDR2 FYNNEI. CDR3 residues: CASKLAGPDEQYF. The CDR3 nucleotides read TGTGCCAGCAAACTAGCGGGCCCGGACGAGCAGTACTTC.

This clonotype was seen many times. The V and J genes are TRBV6-5 and TRBJ1-5; D perhaps matches TRBD1 (6 bases). CDR1 is MNHEY, CDR2 SVGAGI, per germline. V dropped 6 bases and J dropped 0 bases, with 9 bases sitting between them. This CDR3 contains 14 residues. Here the CDR3 reads CASRYRASNQPQHF. The CDR3 nucleotides are TGTGCCAGCAGGTACAGGGCTAGCAATCAGCCCCAGCATTTT.

The V and J genes are TRBV18 and TRBJ2-5; D not certain. V was cut by 4 bases and J by 0 bases, with 9 bases left in between. Germline lookup yields CDR1 KGHSH and CDR2 LQKENI. The CDR3 length is 14 residues. For the CDR3, the DNA is TGTGCCAGCTCACTCGAATCGTACCAAGAGACCCAGTACTTC. Translating it yields CASSLESYQETQYF.

This clonotype has ten or more counts. The chain has TRBV13 and TRBJ1-1, with 8 bases that match TRBD1. The V segment lost 4 bases and the J segment 2 bases; nucleotides outside the gene matches: 6. The CDR3 extends over 15 amino acids. Germline loops: CDR1 PRHDT, CDR2 FYEKMQ (reference sequence). CDR3 in amino acids: CASSSGTGGNTEAFF. The CDR3 bases are TGTGCCAGCAGCTCGGGAACAGGGGGAAACACTGAAGCTTTCTTT.

This rearrangement joins TRBV29-1 to TRBJ2-5; perhaps TRBD2 as D (5 bases). CDR3 length: 12 amino acids. The germline CDR1 and CDR2 sequences are SQVTM and ANQGSEA. Trimming removed 6 bases at V and 5 bases at J, with 13 bases between. In DNA form, the CDR3 reads TGCAGCGTCGCAACTAGTTTCGAGACCCAGTACTTC. Protein: CSVATSFETQYF.